This TCR beta chain was captured in a study of T cell responses to AZD1222 COVID-19 vaccine. Study-level findings and limits: Variant regions that are unmutated are reportedly the target of nearly half of spike-specific TCRs.

The junction had 8 bases not matched to a gene; V was cut back by 6 bases and J by 5 bases. Germline values: CDR1 MGHDK, CDR2 SYGVNS. This CDR3 spans 14 amino acids. Some second doses came at about 4 weeks and others at about 12 weeks; these were pooled. On this clone: Its specificity is not known.

Profiling relied on immunoSEQ multiplex PCR, and the TCRdb table lists in-frame clones only, not all of them. The sample lists around 100,000 clones; approximately 88% were seen once. The sample was peripheral blood, taken 28 days after the second AZD1222 dose. The chain couples TRBV25-1 to TRBJ1-2, with TRBD1 identical over 8 bases. The clonotype originates from an adult who received the AZD1222 COVID-19 vaccine. Here the CDR3 reads CASRSPGGLYGYTF. The DNA for the CDR3 is TGTGCCAGCAGATCACCAGGGGGCTTGTATGGCTACACCTTC.